The 2 T cell receptor beta chains presented below share a single source sample, sequenced in a study of blood T cells in healthy people across ages. The authors ran a second PCR of about 6 to 11 cycles using a sample-barcoded 5' primer and a J-beta primer mix. From the 5' RACE reads, TCRdb called clonotypes with MiXCR, one entry per CDR3 protein. The sample holds some 1.6 million distinct CDR3 sequences, roughly a third seen once. The specimen sequenced was blood. The receptors here all came from a woman aged 25 to 39 in good health.

The rearrangement joins TRBV4-2 to TRBJ1-5, with 7 bases matching TRBD1. Germline V gene lookup returns CDR1 LGHNA and CDR2 YNFKEQ. Unmatched junction bases numbered 9, after V lost 0 bases and J lost 1 base. The CDR3 runs to 18 residues. The CDR3 protein is CASSQDEAGGASNQPQHF. The CDR3 DNA sequence: TGTGCCAGCAGCCAAGATGAGGCAGGGGGAGCCAGCAATCAGCCCCAGCATTTT.

Here the CDR3 DNA reads TGTGCCACCAGTGGGGGTTTGGGCAATCAGCCCCAGCATTTT. Its protein is CATSGGLGNQPQHF. The genes are TRBV24-1 and TRBJ1-5; D is unresolved. Germline lookup yields CDR1 KGHDR and CDR2 SFDVKD. This CDR3 has 14 amino acids. The V end lost 5 bases, the J end lost 2 bases, and 9 bases lay between the germline ends.